A selection of T cell receptor beta chains follows, all from one sample in a study of cytomegalovirus exposure and HLA in healthy donors. Some clones are missing from TCRdb's copy, which holds only in-frame ones; the method was immunoSEQ multiplex PCR. The sample shows about 110,000 clones, over 65% of them seen only once. Input material: PBMCs. The receptors originated from a woman between 25 and 40 years old in good health and CMV-seronegative. The CDR3 runs from the conserved cysteine through the conserved F or W. The D gene is left open where the match is weak. The listing skips clone size in some rows; elsewhere it reads once, few, many or a size class.

cdr3_length,d_call,clone_size,v_call,j_call,cdr3_aa,cdr3_nt
11,TRBD2,.,TRBV29-1,TRBJ2-1,CSVKRGPEQFF,TGCAGCGTGAAGCGGGGCCCTGAGCAGTTCTTC
16,TRBD1,once,TRBV7-2,TRBJ2-7,CASRELGTGKAYEQYF,TGTGCCAGCAGGGAACTCGGGACAGGGAAAGCCTACGAGCAGTACTTC
15,.,.,TRBV7-9,TRBJ1-4,CASSPTRAGLEKLFF,TGTGCCAGCAGCCCCACCCGAGCGGGCTTGGAAAAACTGTTTTTT
17,TRBD2,.,TRBV4-1,TRBJ2-3,CASSQGGSAGGTDTQYF,TGCGCCAGCAGCCAAGGGGGCTCGGCGGGGGGCACAGATACGCAGTATTTT
16,TRBD1,.,TRBV10-3,TRBJ1-1,CAISDGTGGGNTEAFF,TGTGCCATCAGTGACGGGACAGGGGGAGGGAACACTGAAGCTTTCTTT
15,TRBD2,.,TRBV6-1,TRBJ2-7,CASSSPGLAAYEQYF,TGTGCCAGCAGTTCGCCGGGACTAGCGGCCTACGAGCAGTACTTC
14,TRBD2,.,TRBV28,TRBJ2-3,CASSSSGGADTQYF,TGTGCCAGCAGTTCTAGCGGGGGGGCAGATACGCAGTATTTT
12,.,.,TRBV29-1,TRBJ2-5,CSVERQGWTQYF,TGCAGCGTTGAACGGCAGGGATGGACCCAGTACTTC
15,TRBD1,.,TRBV7-9,TRBJ2-2,CASSRDRGVPGELFF,TGTGCCAGCAGCCGGGACAGGGGGGTTCCCGGGGAGCTGTTTTTT
19,.,.,TRBV7-2,TRBJ1-5,CASSPTLDSNEWGNQPQHF,TGTGCCAGCAGCCCAACCCTCGACAGCAACGAATGGGGCAATCAGCCCCAGCATTTT
15,.,.,TRBV7-2,TRBJ2-3,CASSLARASTDTQYF,TGTGCCAGCAGCTTAGCGAGGGCTAGCACAGATACGCAGTATTTT
15,.,.,TRBV18,TRBJ1-5,CASSQTDLRNQPQHF,TGTGCCAGCTCACAAACAGATTTGCGCAATCAGCCCCAGCATTTT
15,.,.,TRBV4-2,TRBJ1-5,CASSQDSQGGQPQHF,TGTGCCAGCAGCCAAGATTCCCAGGGAGGTCAGCCCCAGCATTTT
15,.,.,TRBV10-3,TRBJ1-5,CAISEDRGGNQPQHF,TGTGCCATCAGTGAAGATCGGGGTGGCAATCAGCCCCAGCATTTT
16,.,.,TRBV4-2,TRBJ2-3,CASSREQGLGTDTQYF,TGTGCCAGCAGCCGCGAACAGGGCCTTGGCACAGATACGCAGTATTTT
11,TRBD1,.,TRBV20-1,TRBJ1-4,CSARDRAKLFF,TGCAGTGCTAGGGACAGGGCCAAACTGTTTTTT
14,.,few,TRBV4-3,TRBJ1-2,CASSQDGSSYGYTF,TGCGCCAGCAGCCAAGACGGGAGCAGCTATGGCTACACCTTC
13,.,once,TRBV27,TRBJ2-7,CASSLLLADEQYF,TGTGCCAGCAGTTTACTACTAGCCGACGAGCAGTACTTC
16,TRBD2,.,TRBV29-1,TRBJ2-3,CSVPGLAGGSTDTQYF,TGCAGCGTCCCCGGCCTAGCGGGAGGGAGCACAGATACGCAGTATTTT
14,.,once,TRBV7-9,TRBJ1-1,CASSSRDFNTEAFF,TGTGCCAGCAGCTCCCGGGATTTCAACACTGAAGCTTTCTTT
16,TRBD1,.,TRBV7-9,TRBJ2-3,CASSLGGQGFSDTQYF,TGTGCCAGCAGCTTAGGGGGACAGGGGTTCTCAGATACGCAGTATTTT
13,TRBD1,.,TRBV6-1,TRBJ2-2,CASRDRGPGELFF,TGTGCCAGCAGAGACAGGGGGCCCGGGGAGCTGTTTTTT
15,.,.,TRBV4-3,TRBJ2-7,CASSQADRGAYEQYF,TGCGCCAGCAGCCAAGCTGACCGGGGAGCCTACGAGCAGTACTTC
14,.,many,TRBV30,TRBJ2-7,CAWKHRVVGYEQYF,TGTGCCTGGAAACACAGGGTGGTAGGGTACGAGCAGTACTTC
16,TRBD1,.,TRBV18,TRBJ1-1,CASSPQTGGMNTEAFF,TGTGCCAGCTCACCCCAGACAGGGGGCATGAACACTGAAGCTTTCTTT
17,.,.,TRBV5-8,TRBJ2-6,CASSPGTISSGANVLTF,TGTGCCAGCAGTCCCGGGACAATCAGCTCTGGGGCCAACGTCCTGACTTTC
15,.,.,TRBV7-2,TRBJ2-7,CASSPRGARAYEQYF,TGTGCCAGCAGCCCACGGGGGGCGAGGGCCTACGAGCAGTACTTC
15,TRBD2,.,TRBV4-3,TRBJ2-2,CASSQQRDLTGELFF,TGCGCCAGCAGCCAGCAGCGGGACCTCACCGGGGAGCTGTTTTTT
14,.,.,TRBV30,TRBJ2-7,CAWMEGAQYYEQYF,TGTGCCTGGATGGAGGGCGCCCAGTACTACGAGCAGTACTTC
18,TRBD1,.,TRBV4-2,TRBJ2-1,CASSQVLGGTGKSNEQFF,TGTGCCAGCAGCCAAGTGCTAGGCGGGACAGGGAAATCCAATGAGCAGTTCTTC
11,.,.,TRBV2,TRBJ1-2,CASRGDNVSTF,TGTGCCAGCAGGGGTGACAACGTTAGCACCTTC
19,TRBD2,.,TRBV19,TRBJ2-5,CASSIGIGASGRSGETQYF,TGTGCCAGTAGTATAGGAATTGGCGCTAGCGGGAGGTCTGGGGAGACCCAGTACTTC
14,TRBD1,.,TRBV28,TRBJ2-7,CASSFVDRENEQYF,TGTGCCAGCAGTTTTGTGGACAGGGAGAACGAGCAGTACTTC
15,TRBD2,.,TRBV11-2,TRBJ2-5,CASSPLAGVEETQYF,TGTGCCAGCAGCCCGCTAGCGGGAGTAGAAGAGACCCAGTACTTC
14,.,.,TRBV30,TRBJ1-1,CAWKGVRMNTEAFF,TGTGCCTGGAAAGGGGTCCGGATGAACACTGAAGCTTTCTTT
13,TRBD2,.,TRBV11-2,TRBJ2-1,CASSWGGDSEQFF,TGTGCCAGCAGCTGGGGGGGTGACAGTGAGCAGTTCTTC
15,TRBD1,.,TRBV5-4,TRBJ1-2,CASSPPGTEVLGYTF,TGTGCCAGCAGCCCCCCCGGGACAGAGGTATTGGGCTACACCTTC
17,TRBD2,.,TRBV4-3,TRBJ2-7,CASSQGGLAGGPGEQYF,TGCGCCAGCAGCCAAGGAGGACTAGCGGGGGGGCCCGGCGAGCAGTACTTC
15,.,.,TRBV9,TRBJ2-3,CASSLWTGFTDTQYF,TGTGCCAGCAGCCTATGGACGGGATTCACAGATACGCAGTATTTT
14,.,.,TRBV7-9,TRBJ2-2,CASSLGLSTGELFF,TGTGCCAGCAGCTTAGGTCTGAGCACCGGGGAGCTGTTTTTT
12,TRBD1,.,TRBV30,TRBJ1-1,CAWGQGIAEAFF,TGTGCCTGGGGACAGGGTATCGCCGAAGCTTTCTTT
14,.,.,TRBV19,TRBJ2-3,CASISGEAADTQYF,TGTGCCAGTATTTCGGGAGAGGCAGCAGATACGCAGTATTTT
15,TRBD2,few,TRBV30,TRBJ2-5,CAWSVSGRGSETQYF,TGTGCCTGGAGTGTAAGCGGGAGGGGTTCAGAGACCCAGTACTTC
15,TRBD1,.,TRBV6-1,TRBJ1-6,CASLNRDRGSSPLHF,TGTGCCAGTTTGAACCGGGACAGGGGTAGTTCACCCCTCCACTTT
15,TRBD1,.,TRBV2,TRBJ2-7,CASNHPGQADYEQYF,TGTGCCAGCAACCACCCGGGACAGGCAGACTACGAGCAGTACTTC
16,TRBD1,.,TRBV4-3,TRBJ2-7,CASSQDRIGQGYEQYF,TGCGCCAGCAGCCAAGATAGGATAGGACAGGGCTACGAGCAGTACTTC
17,.,.,TRBV5-1,TRBJ2-4,CASSSGGVVAPKNIQYF,TGCGCCAGCAGCTCCGGAGGAGTCGTGGCGCCCAAAAACATTCAGTACTTC